The entry below gives a single T cell receptor beta chain sequence along with its context. Different DNA sequences within this sample yield the same CDR3. This record comes from a study of blood T cell repertoires in COVID-19. Study in general: Samples of COVID-19 (acute and convalescent) were obtained from the United States, Italy and Spain. Sample material is recorded as cDNA or gDNA derived from T cells, B-cell-depleted T cells, or PBMCs.

V lost 3 bases and J 2 bases, leaving 10 bases between the germline ends. This CDR3 contains 14 residues. Germline CDR1 reads LNHDA; CDR2 reads SQIVND (reference sequence). Source study methods: Amplifying reference gene primers gave estimates of nucleated cell counts. Profiling relied on immunoSEQ multiplex PCR, and the TCRdb table lists in-frame clones only, not all of them. Clone size and the V and J calls come from that table; the DNA yielded D and trimming. This sample yields some 700,000 clones, of which over 80% are seen a single time; around 0.3% belongs to the top ten. The chain uses TRBV19 and TRBJ1-1, with a possible D match to TRBD1 (6 bases). What was sequenced was peripheral blood. The TCR sequence derives from a woman between 18 and 29 years old with acute or convalescent COVID-19. The CDR3 sequence is CASSIRGANTEAFF. CDR3 in DNA: TGTGCCAGTAGTATCCGGGGGGCCAACACTGAAGCTTTCTTT. Combining the CDR3 with reference TRBV19 and TRBJ1-1 gives the whole variable domain DGGITQSPKYLFRKEGQNVTLSCEQNLNHDAMYWYRQDPGQGLRLIYYSQIVNDFQKGDIAEGYSVSREKKESFPLTVTSAQKNPTAFYLCASSIRGANTEAFFGQGTRLTVV.